This TCR beta chain emerged from a study of shared clonotypes between healthy human individuals. All participating donors were Caucasian adults from Nashville, Tennessee. An even split of each subset's genomic DNA across several immunoSEQ plates was performed. Sequenced by immunoSEQ multiplex PCR; TCRdb stores in-frame clones only, minus some. In the table there are 2,500,000 or so clones, about 92% of which are singletons. The sequenced sample consisted of naive CD4+ T cells sorted from blood. Subset: CD45RA+ positively selected. This receptor was taken from a man between 18 and 35 years old in good health.

CDR3 in amino acids: CASNAPGQHSYEQYF. CDR3 DNA sequence: TGTGCCAGTAATGCCCCGGGACAACACTCCTACGAGCAGTACTTC. The gene calls are TRBV6-6 and TRBJ2-7, with D possibly being TRBD1 (6 bases). V lost 9 bases and J lost 0, with 18 bases in between. This CDR3 is 15 amino acids long. CDR1 is MNHNY and CDR2 is SVGAGI in the germline V gene (reference sequence).